In this sample, the clone carrying this T cell receptor (beta chain) turned up a few times. Its antigen is not known. The CDR3 is made up of 14 amino acids. Germline V gene lookup returns CDR1 SGHVS and CDR2 FNYEAQ. The ends lost 3 bases at V and 8 bases at J; junction bases unmatched: 7. This sample was taken from a study of cytomegalovirus exposure and HLA in healthy donors. General observations from the study: CMV antigen specificity was confirmed in vitro for a few CMV-associated chains. Investigators reported more than 150 TCR beta chains as tied to cytomegalovirus. Reportedly, cytomegalovirus status was diagnosed with high sensitivity and specificity. Several V segments, TRBV6-2 and TRBV6-3 among them, could not be told apart and were dropped.

Vbeta (60) and Jbeta (13) primers were used in the PCR. Clones were read by immunoSEQ multiplex PCR, and TCRdb kept only the in-frame ones, dropping some. The table lists under 150,000 clones, roughly two thirds of them singletons. V gene TRBV7-6 combines with J gene TRBJ2-1; 7 bases line up with TRBD1. The TCR was taken from a man aged 25 to 40 in good health and CMV-seropositive. The sequenced sample consisted of PBMCs. The CDR3 here is CASSFGQVTDEQFF. DNA for the CDR3: TGTGCCAGCAGCTTTGGACAGGTGACAGATGAGCAGTTCTTC.